Below, 6 T cell receptor beta chains from the same sample are listed, as sequenced in a study of blood T cell repertoires in COVID-19. Measured with immunoSEQ multiplex PCR; TCRdb has only the in-frame clones, and not every one. Among about 50,000 clones, about 83% were seen once, and the ten largest hold roughly 2.1%. The specimen sequenced was peripheral blood. Receptor source: a woman aged 55-69 years with acute or convalescent COVID-19.

This chain joins TRBV9 and TRBJ2-3; D is undetermined. The V end lost 2 bases, the J end lost 6 bases, and 7 bases lay between the germline ends. Germline CDR1 is SGDLS and CDR2 is YYNGEE. The CDR3 length is 12 residues. In DNA form, the CDR3 reads TGTGCCAGCAGCGTTCTTCCCGATACGCAGTATTTT. Translation: CASSVLPDTQYF.

This clone was detected only once. This chain links TRBV5-1 with TRBJ2-1; no definite D call. The CDR3 runs 13 residues. Per the germline V gene, CDR1 is SGHRS and CDR2 is YFSETQ. Deletions cut 6 bases from V and 5 bases from J, with 12 bases between. CDR3 nucleotide sequence: TGCGCCAGCAATACAGAACCCAACAATGAGCAGTTCTTC. It is translated as CASNTEPNNEQFF.

The rearrangement joins TRBV5-1 to TRBJ1-1, with 8 bases lining up with TRBD1. V shed 4 bases and J 1 base; nucleotides not matched to a gene: 9. The CDR3 has 16 amino acids. Germline CDR1 SGHRS, CDR2 YFSETQ. The CDR3 region has the DNA TGCGCCAGCAGCCCGAGGGGGGGACAGGCGAACACTGAAGCTTTCTTT. Protein sequence: CASSPRGGQANTEAFF.

V gene TRBV3-1 (or the pseudogene TRBV3-2) combines with J gene TRBJ1-3; 7 bases fit TRBD1. Germline V lookup: CDR1 LGHDT, CDR2 YNNKEL (reference sequence). This CDR3 contains 19 residues. With 2 bases clipped from V and 0 bases from J, the junction kept 13 bases outside the gene matches. In DNA, the CDR3 is TGTGCCAGCAGCCAAAGGGGACAGCAGATCCTATTCTCTGGAAACACCATATATTTT. It encodes CASSQRGQQILFSGNTIYF.

This clone appeared a few times. The V gene is TRBV5-8, the J gene TRBJ1-1; 7 bases agree with TRBD1. The CDR3 has 16 amino acids. The V gene end was trimmed by 3 bases and the J gene end by 0 bases; junction bases not matched to a gene: 8. The germline V gene encodes CDR1 SGHTS and CDR2 YDEGEE. The CDR3 DNA reads as TGTGCCAGCAGCTCCCTACGGACAGGAATGAACACTGAAGCTTTCTTT. Translation: CASSSLRTGMNTEAFF.

The V gene is TRBV9, the J gene TRBJ1-6, with D maybe TRBD1 (5 bases). V was pared by 0 bases and J by 3 bases, with 7 bases between. This CDR3 is built from 15 residues. Looked up from germline, CDR1 is SGDLS and CDR2 is YYNGEE. The CDR3: CASSVGTGYNSPLHF. The CDR3, as DNA: TGTGCCAGCAGCGTAGGCACAGGCTATAATTCACCCCTCCACTTT.